Following are 8 T cell receptor beta chains from one sample sequenced in a study of T cells in Graves' hyperthyroidism and ophthalmopathy. RNA transcripts served as the template for amplifying TCR beta CDR3 regions. The HTBI set primed first-round TCR CDR3 RT-PCR. MiXCR was run by TCRdb on the multiplex PCR reads, yielding one entry per CDR3 protein. The sample has roughly 290,000 distinct CDR3 sequences; about a sixth are singletons. Sequencing used blood. The source of these receptors is a woman aged 60 to 75 with Graves' ophthalmopathy.

This clonotype was seen a handful of times. The gene calls are TRBV14 and TRBJ1-6; 7 positions match TRBD1. Germline-derived CDR1 and CDR2 are SGHDN and FVKESK. The junction had 1 base not matched to a gene; V was cut back by 2 bases and J by 3 bases. The CDR3 extends over 15 amino acids. CDR3 sequence reads: CASSQQGGYNSPLHF. The DNA of the CDR3 is TGTGCCAGCAGCCAACAGGGGGGCTATAATTCACCCCTCCACTTT.

This clonotype came up many times. The J gene is TRBJ2-6, the V gene TRBV5-1, with no clear D. V was cut by 3 bases and J by 0 bases, with 10 bases left in between. The CDR3 totals 16 residues. From germline, CDR1 is SGHRS and CDR2 YFSETQ. The CDR3 is CASSSSRLSGANVLTF. DNA for the CDR3: TGCGCCAGCAGCTCAAGCAGGCTCTCTGGGGCCAACGTCCTGACTTTC.

This clonotype was observed at least ten times. The V gene is TRBV12-3 or TRBV12-4, the J gene TRBJ1-5; D is undetermined. The CDR3 runs 16 residues. With 5 bases removed from V and 4 bases from J, the gap between germline ends came to 18 bases. CDR3 region: CASSLNLGHLNQPQHF. CDR3 in DNA: TGTGCCAGCAGTCTCAACCTGGGCCACTTAAATCAGCCCCAGCATTTT.

V gene TRBV11-2 combines with J gene TRBJ1-4, with a tentative D call TRBD1 (5 bases). The germline gives CDR1 SGHAT, CDR2 FQNNGV. This CDR3 has 15 amino acids. V was trimmed by 1 base and J by 8 bases, leaving 14 bases between them. The CDR3 protein is CASSLGSGGEEKLFF. CDR3 coding DNA: TGTGCCAGCAGCTTAGGATCGGGGGGAGAAGAAAAACTGTTTTTT.

This clonotype has a handful of counts. V gene TRBV9 combines with J gene TRBJ2-7; a possible D gene is TRBD1 (6 bases). This CDR3 region has 14 residues. The germline V gene has CDR1 SGDLS and CDR2 YYNGEE. V lost 0 bases, J lost 7 bases, and 14 bases lay in between. CDR3 sequence reads: CASSVAPGAGEQYF. The CDR3 DNA follows: TGTGCCAGCAGCGTAGCTCCAGGGGCGGGTGAGCAGTACTTC.

The chain combines TRBV6-2 or TRBV6-3 with TRBJ2-7, with D perhaps matching TRBD1 (5 bases). Germline CDR1 is MNHEY and CDR2 is SVGEGT. CDR3 size: 14 residues. Trimming removed 0 bases at V and 2 bases at J, with 8 bases between. DNA for the CDR3: TGTGCCAGCAGTTACTCGCGACAGCCCTACGAGCAGTACTTC. It encodes CASSYSRQPYEQYF.

This clonotype was counted ten times or more. The chain uses TRBV24-1 and TRBJ2-3; 7 bases fit TRBD2. CDR1 is KGHDR, CDR2 SFDVKD, per germline. There are 17 residues in the CDR3. After removal of 4 bases from V and 1 base from J, the junction contained 10 bases not matched to a gene. The CDR3, as DNA: TGTGCCACCAGTGACTACCTCTGGGGGGGTCGCACAGATACGCAGTATTTT. It specifies CATSDYLWGGRTDTQYF.

This clonotype was seen a few times. J is TRBJ2-5 and V is TRBV15; the D is unclear. Germline CDR1 reads LNHNV; CDR2 reads YYDKDF (reference sequence). V shed 0 bases and J shed 5 bases, with 10 bases lying between them. The CDR3 is made up of 14 amino acids. DNA for the CDR3: TGTGCCACCAGCAGAGAGTCTGGGTTCGAGACCCAGTACTTC. Its translation: CATSRESGFETQYF.